Described below is a single T cell receptor (beta chain) sequence and its context. Its antigen is as yet unknown. The data stem from a study of cytomegalovirus exposure and HLA in healthy donors. Study context: Counted in an early data release were 75 million to 85 million unique TCRs from HLA-typed donors. Assignment to the Caucasian-associated ancestry cluster applied to 75% to 85% of the approximately 420 genotyped donors.

The germline V gene has CDR1 MNHNS and CDR2 SASEGT. V gave up 1 base and J gave up 9 bases; unmatched junction bases: 1. The CDR3 consists of 14 residues. 13 Jbeta primers and 60 Vbeta primers were used for the PCR. Profiling relied on immunoSEQ multiplex PCR, and the TCRdb table lists in-frame clones only, not all of them. Among roughly 150,000 clones listed, nearly 80% were seen once. The donors gave bone marrow, and they were healthy. Study results and limitations: Later, an analysis showed that TCR beta chains associated with HLA were more clonally expanded than others that were equally common.

The sequence was collected from a young man in good health and CMV-seronegative. The chain is built from TRBV6-1 and TRBJ1-6, with 9 bases matching TRBD1. The sequenced material came from PBMCs. For the CDR3, the DNA is TGTGCCAGCAGTGAAGGGACAGGGGTTTCACCCCTCCACTTT. Translated, it gives CASSEGTGVSPLHF.